The T cell receptor (beta chain) described here comes from a study of blood T cells in healthy people across ages. Findings and limits, study-wide: With age, beta diversity per million T cells declined roughly linearly, significantly by 30 to 50.

The V segment lost 3 bases and the J segment 4 bases; nucleotides outside the gene matches: 6. CDR1 and CDR2 (germline): DFQATT, SNEGSKA (reference sequence). CDR3 length equals 15 residues. A second PCR, run for roughly 7 to 11 cycles, used a sample-barcoded 5' primer plus a J-beta primer mix. In TCRdb, the 5' RACE reads were re-called with MiXCR into one record per CDR3 protein. The data hold 800,000 or so distinct CDR3 sequences, with about half observed a single time. A remark on this clonotype: The antigen is not known.

Donors were systemically healthy Caucasian individuals from Russia aged roughly 6 to 95 years. This sequence joins TRBV20-1 and TRBJ1-5; 10 bases agree with TRBD1. The material sequenced was blood. This sequence was found in an elderly man in good health. This chain's CDR3 is CSASWGTGENQPQHF. The CDR3 nucleotides are TGCAGTGCTAGCTGGGGGACAGGGGAAAATCAGCCCCAGCATTTT.